These T cell receptor beta chains were read from a single sample in a study of CXCR3-negative and CXCR3-positive naive CD8 T cells. TCRdb re-called the 5' RACE reads and gives one entry per CDR3 protein, without DNA. This repertoire includes roughly 110,000 distinct CDR3 sequences. The source material was naive CXCR3+ CD8+ T cells from blood. These receptor sequences come from a human donor in good health. Some clones in this sample may be carry-over from other donors' samples. CDR3s include the opening cysteine and the closing phenylalanine or tryptophan. The order of the fields is V gene, J gene, CDR3 protein.

v_call: TRBV29-1
j_call: TRBJ2-7
cdr3_aa: CSVAETGITYEQYF

v_call: TRBV7-7
j_call: TRBJ1-5
cdr3_aa: CASSRTFGQPQHF

v_call: TRBV4-1
j_call: TRBJ2-5
cdr3_aa: CASSQDGSGGETQYF

v_call: TRBV7-9
j_call: TRBJ2-2
cdr3_aa: CASSPVSAGELFF

v_call: TRBV29-1
j_call: TRBJ1-1
cdr3_aa: CSVTGQGDTEAFF

v_call: TRBV5-1
j_call: TRBJ2-3
cdr3_aa: CASSLEQGLSDTQYF

v_call: TRBV6-5
j_call: TRBJ2-1
cdr3_aa: CASSYRGVDEQFF

v_call: TRBV27
j_call: TRBJ2-7
cdr3_aa: CASSSTLAGALDEQYF

v_call: TRBV27
j_call: TRBJ2-1
cdr3_aa: CASSPGLAGYEQFF

v_call: TRBV13
j_call: TRBJ1-6
cdr3_aa: CASSLRLDRGSQSPLHF

v_call: TRBV4-3
j_call: TRBJ1-4
cdr3_aa: CASSQEPPIVTVWEKLFF

v_call: TRBV5-5
j_call: TRBJ2-7
cdr3_aa: CASSLSPVYEQYF

v_call: TRBV7-2
j_call: TRBJ2-2
cdr3_aa: CASSLAGVTGELFF

v_call: TRBV28
j_call: TRBJ2-5
cdr3_aa: CASSLALQETQYF

v_call: TRBV6-4
j_call: TRBJ2-2
cdr3_aa: CASSDNGNTGELFF

v_call: TRBV9
j_call: TRBJ2-1
cdr3_aa: CASSVAGNGYNEQFF

v_call: TRBV28
j_call: TRBJ1-4
cdr3_aa: CASSSGEIEKLFF

v_call: TRBV20-1
j_call: TRBJ2-2
cdr3_aa: CSARDVGLANTGELFF

v_call: TRBV20-1
j_call: TRBJ2-2
cdr3_aa: CSARDGRRENTGELFF

v_call: TRBV6-2/TRBV6-3
j_call: TRBJ2-1
cdr3_aa: CASGVALSYNEQFF

v_call: TRBV7-8
j_call: TRBJ2-3
cdr3_aa: CASSLEGSGGASTDTQYF

v_call: TRBV20-1
j_call: TRBJ1-2
cdr3_aa: CSAITGVTYGYTF

v_call: TRBV20-1
j_call: TRBJ2-7
cdr3_aa: CSGRRESSYEQYF

v_call: TRBV6-6
j_call: TRBJ1-1
cdr3_aa: CASSYWGSNTEAFF

v_call: TRBV7-9
j_call: TRBJ2-7
cdr3_aa: CASSFPGQGRTYEQYF

v_call: TRBV7-7
j_call: TRBJ2-1
cdr3_aa: CASSPARNNEQFF

v_call: TRBV29-1
j_call: TRBJ2-7
cdr3_aa: CSVAGGDRSSYEQYF

v_call: TRBV3-1
j_call: TRBJ2-1
cdr3_aa: CASSQEYISGGPGNEQFF

v_call: TRBV28
j_call: TRBJ1-2
cdr3_aa: CASGRTRGYGYTF

v_call: TRBV20-1
j_call: TRBJ2-7
cdr3_aa: CSARDLSGDHYEQYF

v_call: TRBV7-9
j_call: TRBJ2-2
cdr3_aa: CASSVTGFDTGELFF

v_call: TRBV12-5
j_call: TRBJ1-1
cdr3_aa: CASGLGGYTEAFF

v_call: TRBV29-1
j_call: TRBJ1-1
cdr3_aa: CSVPTGEGLNTEAFF

v_call: TRBV7-8
j_call: TRBJ2-3
cdr3_aa: CASSLTPFLEGTDTQYF

v_call: TRBV7-9
j_call: TRBJ2-2
cdr3_aa: CASRRAGTSFAGELFF